These T cell receptor beta chains were read from a single sample in a study of OX40 agonist ivuxolimab in advanced cancers. Clones were read by immunoSEQ multiplex PCR, and TCRdb kept only the in-frame ones, dropping some. The data show around 70,000 clones, with approximately 90% seen just once and 7.6% held by the top ten. Specimen: CD4+ or CD8+ T cells sorted from blood, collected in a trial of the OX40 agonist ivuxolimab. Receptors originate from an adult with an advanced solid tumor such as melanoma, head and neck, liver or kidney cancer. Both conserved end residues are part of each CDR3. A D gene is named only where the DNA matches it firmly. Size is omitted from some rows. Given values are once, few, many or a class for expanded clones.

cdr3_aa cdr3_nt v_call clone_size j_call d_call
CASSLDRGPHEQYF TGTGCCAGCAGCTTAGACAGGGGGCCCCACGAGCAGTACTTC TRBV7-9 . TRBJ2-7 TRBD1
CASSPGRLLYEQYF TGTGCCAGTAGTCCCGGACGGCTCCTATACGAGCAGTACTTC TRBV19 . TRBJ2-7 .
CASSLIHADGYTF TGTGCCAGCAGCTTAATACACGCGGATGGCTACACCTTC TRBV7-2 . TRBJ1-2 .
CASRPTGSYEQYF TGTGCCAGCAGACCCACAGGGTCCTACGAGCAGTACTTC TRBV11-2 . TRBJ2-7 .
CASSSRARTANTGELFF TGTGCCAGCAGCTCCCGAGCCAGGACGGCGAACACCGGGGAGCTGTTTTTT TRBV7-9 . TRBJ2-2 .
CASSNPLEPYEQYF TGTGCCAGCAGCAATCCTTTGGAACCCTACGAGCAGTACTTC TRBV11-2 . TRBJ2-7 .
CASSQGGGWAETQYF TGCGCCAGCAGCCAAGGCGGGGGTTGGGCAGAGACCCAGTACTTC TRBV4-1 . TRBJ2-5 TRBD2
CAGRQGINTEAFF TGCGCCGGCCGACAGGGGATAAACACTGAAGCTTTCTTT TRBV10-2 once TRBJ1-1 TRBD1
CATSRPTGDNSPLHF TGTGCCACCAGCAGACCGACAGGGGATAATTCACCCCTCCACTTT TRBV15 . TRBJ1-6 TRBD1
CASSFGAGGKQETQYF TGTGCCAGCAGTTTTGGAGCGGGGGGCAAACAAGAGACCCAGTACTTC TRBV27 . TRBJ2-5 TRBD2
CASSVGLAVDEQYF TGTGCCAGCAGCGTGGGACTAGCCGTTGACGAGCAGTACTTC TRBV5-4 few TRBJ2-7 TRBD2
CASSDLGVGNQPQHF TGTGCCAGCAGTGATTTGGGGGTAGGCAATCAGCCCCAGCATTTT TRBV6-1 . TRBJ1-5 .
CASSPGSYSTDTQYF TGTGCCAGCTCTCCGGGCAGCTATAGCACAGATACGCAGTATTTT TRBV2 . TRBJ2-3 .
CASSLDPGYHTEAFF TGTGCCAGCAGCTTAGACCCAGGGTATCACACTGAAGCTTTCTTT TRBV7-6 . TRBJ1-1 .
CAISESGGYEQYF TGTGCCATCAGTGAGTCTGGGGGTTACGAGCAGTACTTC TRBV10-3 . TRBJ2-7 .
CSVEGYGYTF TGCAGCGTTGAAGGCTATGGCTACACCTTC TRBV29-1 . TRBJ1-2 .
CASSEAGFRSPLHF TGTGCCAGCAGTGAGGCGGGTTTTCGATCACCCCTCCACTTT TRBV6-4 . TRBJ1-6 .
CASSLLPTMNTEAFF TGTGCCAGCAGTTTACTTCCGACTATGAACACTGAAGCTTTCTTT TRBV27 . TRBJ1-1 .
CASSLAPYEQYF TGCGCCAGCAGCTTGGCCCCCTACGAGCAGTACTTC TRBV5-1 . TRBJ2-7 .
CASSLSHEQYF TGTGCCAGCAGCCTTTCACACGAGCAGTACTTC TRBV7-9 . TRBJ2-7 .
CAWSVGGVADTQYF TGTGCCTGGAGTGTTGGGGGGGTGGCAGATACGCAGTATTTT TRBV30 . TRBJ2-3 TRBD2
CASSRIEQVSYEQYF TGCGCCAGCAGCCGAATCGAGCAGGTCTCCTACGAGCAGTACTTC TRBV4-1 . TRBJ2-7 .
CASSEASGGANEQFF TGTGCCAGCAGTGAAGCTAGCGGGGGGGCCAATGAGCAGTTCTTC TRBV6-1 . TRBJ2-1 TRBD2
CASIRQSTNEKLFF TGTGCCAGCATTAGGCAGTCAACTAATGAAAAACTGTTTTTT TRBV6-4 . TRBJ1-4 .
CASSPGDRVSTEAFF TGTGCCAGCAGCCCTGGGGACAGGGTTAGCACTGAAGCTTTCTTT TRBV9 . TRBJ1-1 TRBD1
CASSITGGAYEQYF TGTGCCAGTAGTATTACAGGGGGCGCCTACGAGCAGTACTTC TRBV19 . TRBJ2-7 TRBD1